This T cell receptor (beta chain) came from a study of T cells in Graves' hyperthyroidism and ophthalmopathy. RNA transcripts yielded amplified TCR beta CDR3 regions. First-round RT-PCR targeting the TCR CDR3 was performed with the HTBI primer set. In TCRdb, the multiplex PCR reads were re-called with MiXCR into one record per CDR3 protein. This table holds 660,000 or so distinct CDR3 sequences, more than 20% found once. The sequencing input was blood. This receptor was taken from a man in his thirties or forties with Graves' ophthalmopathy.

As DNA, the CDR3 is TGCGCCAGCAGCCAGTTTCTAGCGGGAGGGCCCAGGGAGACCCAGTACTTC. Residues: CASSQFLAGGPRETQYF. This chain links TRBV4-3 with TRBJ2-5; TRBD2 matches at 12 bases. Germline V gene data show CDR1 as LGHNA and CDR2 as YSLEER. V shed 3 bases and J 5 bases; nucleotides not matched to a gene: 10. CDR3 length: 17 amino acids.